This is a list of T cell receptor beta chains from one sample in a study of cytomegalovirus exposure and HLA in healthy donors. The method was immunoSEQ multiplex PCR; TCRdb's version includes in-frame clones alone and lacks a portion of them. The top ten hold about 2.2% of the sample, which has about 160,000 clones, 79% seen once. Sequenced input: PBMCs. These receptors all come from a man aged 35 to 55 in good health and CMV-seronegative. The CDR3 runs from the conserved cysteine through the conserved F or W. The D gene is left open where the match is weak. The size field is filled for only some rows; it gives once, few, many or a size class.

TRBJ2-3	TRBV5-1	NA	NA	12	TGCGCCAGCAGCCCCCCCGCAGATACGCAGTATTTT	CASSPPADTQYF
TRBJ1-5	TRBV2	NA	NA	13	TGTGCCAGCCAAGCCGGCAGGGATCAGCCCCAGCATTTT	CASQAGRDQPQHF
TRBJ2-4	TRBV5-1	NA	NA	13	TGCGCCAGCAGCTTCGAAACGGAAAACAGTCAGTACTTC	CASSFETENSQYF
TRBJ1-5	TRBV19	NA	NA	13	TGTGCCAGTAGTATAGATCGAGATCAGCCCCAGCATTTT	CASSIDRDQPQHF
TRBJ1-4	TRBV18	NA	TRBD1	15	TGTGCCAGCTCACCCGACAGGGGAACTAATGAAAAACTGTTTTTT	CASSPDRGTNEKLFF
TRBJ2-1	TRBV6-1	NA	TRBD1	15	TGTGCCAGCAGGTGGGGGACAGGGTCGTCAAATGAGCAGTTCTTC	CASRWGTGSSNEQFF
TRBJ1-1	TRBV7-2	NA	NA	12	TGTGCCAGCAGCTTAAGGGGAGGTGAAGCTTTCTTT	CASSLRGGEAFF
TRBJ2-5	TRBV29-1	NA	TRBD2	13	TGCACCGTGAGGGGAGGGCCCTGGGAGACCCAGTACTTC	CTVRGGPWETQYF
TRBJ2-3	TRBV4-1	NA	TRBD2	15	TGCGCCAGCAGCCGGGGAGGGGTCCGCACAGATACGCAGTATTTT	CASSRGGVRTDTQYF
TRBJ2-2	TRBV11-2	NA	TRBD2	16	TGTGCCAGCACCACGACTAGCGGGAGGGAAAGCGGGGAGCTGTTTTTT	CASTTTSGRESGELFF
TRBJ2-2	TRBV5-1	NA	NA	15	TGCGCCAGCAGCTTGGGCCCAGGGCGGTCCGGGGAGCTGTTTTTT	CASSLGPGRSGELFF
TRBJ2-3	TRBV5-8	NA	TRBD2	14	TGTGCCAGCTCCAAACTAGCGGACACAGATACGCAGTATTTT	CASSKLADTDTQYF
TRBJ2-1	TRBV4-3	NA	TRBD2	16	TGCGCCAGCAGCCAAGTAGCGGGACTAGCGAGCACTGAGCAGTTCTTC	CASSQVAGLASTEQFF
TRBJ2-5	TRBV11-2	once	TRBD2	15	TGTGCCAGCAGCACCACAGCGGGAGGGTGGGAGACCCAGTACTTC	CASSTTAGGWETQYF
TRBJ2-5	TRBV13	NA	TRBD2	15	TGTGCCAGCAGCTTGACTAGCGGAGCGGAAGAGACCCAGTACTTC	CASSLTSGAEETQYF
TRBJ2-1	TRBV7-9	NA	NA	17	TGTTCCAGCAGCTTAGAGGTCTGGCGGAGTGCCTCCAATGAGCAGTTCTTC	CSSSLEVWRSASNEQFF
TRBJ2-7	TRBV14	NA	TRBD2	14	TGTGCCAGCAGCCAATGGGGACTAACCTACGAGCAGTACTTC	CASSQWGLTYEQYF
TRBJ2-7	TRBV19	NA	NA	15	TGTGCCAGTAGTATTTCGCTCCTCGCGCCCTACGAGCAGTACTTC	CASSISLLAPYEQYF
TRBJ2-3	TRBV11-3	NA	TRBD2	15	TGTGCCAGCAGTCCCGGGACTAGCTCTTCAGATACGCAGTATTTT	CASSPGTSSSDTQYF
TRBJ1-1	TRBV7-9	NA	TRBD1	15	TGTGCCAGCAGCGCCCGGGACAGGGATATAGTTAAAGCTTTCTTT	CASSARDRDIVKAFF
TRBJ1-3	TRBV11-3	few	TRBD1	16	TGTGCCAGCAGCTCCGGGGACAGAGCCTCTGGAAACACCATATATTTT	CASSSGDRASGNTIYF
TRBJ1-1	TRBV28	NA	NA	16	TGTGCCAGCAGTTCTATCCCCGGGGGGGCGCGGACTGAAGCTTTCTTT	CASSSIPGGARTEAFF
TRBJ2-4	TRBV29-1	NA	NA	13	TGCAGCGTTGGGGGACTAGCCAAAAACATTCAGTACTTC	CSVGGLAKNIQYF
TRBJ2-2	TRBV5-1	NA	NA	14	TGCGCCAGCAGCTTGACAGCGAACACCGGGGAGCTGTTTTTT	CASSLTANTGELFF
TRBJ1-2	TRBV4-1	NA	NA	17	TGCGCCAGCAGCCAAGAAAAGTCTACCCCCTTTAACTATGGCTACACCTTC	CASSQEKSTPFNYGYTF
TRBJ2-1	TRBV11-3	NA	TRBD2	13	TGTGCCAGCAGCCAGCGGGAGTCGGATGAGCAGTTCTTC	CASSQRESDEQFF
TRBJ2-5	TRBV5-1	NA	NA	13	TGCGCCAGCAGTCAGGACAGTCGAGAGACCCAGTACTTC	CASSQDSRETQYF
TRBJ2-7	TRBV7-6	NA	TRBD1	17	TGTGCCAGCAGCTTACGGACAGGGGCCCCGTTGGCCTACGAGCAGTACTTC	CASSLRTGAPLAYEQYF
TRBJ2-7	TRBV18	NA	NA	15	TGTGCCAGCTCACCCTTGACCGAAAGCGGAGTCGAGCAGTACTTC	CASSPLTESGVEQYF
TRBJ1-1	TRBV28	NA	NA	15	TGTGCCAGCAGTTTTGCAGGAGGGAAGAAGGCTAGGGCTTTCTTT	CASSFAGGKKARAFF
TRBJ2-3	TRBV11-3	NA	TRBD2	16	TGTGCCAGCAGCCCGGGTTTTCTAGCGGAAACAGATACGCAGTATTTT	CASSPGFLAETDTQYF
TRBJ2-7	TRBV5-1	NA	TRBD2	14	TGCGCCAGCAGCCTTAGCGGGATCTCCTACGAGCAGTACTTC	CASSLSGISYEQYF
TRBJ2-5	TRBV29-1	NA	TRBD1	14	TGCAGCGTTGGGGGACAGGGTAGCGGAGAGACCCAGTACTTC	CSVGGQGSGETQYF
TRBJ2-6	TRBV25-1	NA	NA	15	TGTGCCAGCTCCCTCGACACCTCTGGGGCCAACGTCCTGACTTTC	CASSLDTSGANVLTF
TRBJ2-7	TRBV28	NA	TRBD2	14	TGTGCCACCCGTCGACTAGCGGGACAGTACGAGCAGTACTTC	CATRRLAGQYEQYF
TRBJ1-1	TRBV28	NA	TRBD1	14	TGTGCCAGCAGGAGACAGACAGGGGAAGGGGAAGCTTTCTTT	CASRRQTGEGEAFF
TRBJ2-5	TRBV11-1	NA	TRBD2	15	TGTGCCAGCAGACCAAGGCCTAGCGGGGAAGAGACCCAGTACTTC	CASRPRPSGEETQYF
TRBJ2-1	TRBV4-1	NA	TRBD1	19	TGCGCCAGCAGCCCGTCCGGGACAGGGACGCTAGCGGACTACAATGAGCAGTTCTTC	CASSPSGTGTLADYNEQFF
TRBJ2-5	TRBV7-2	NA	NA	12	TGTGCCAGCAGCCCGACTTTAGAGACCCAGTACTTC	CASSPTLETQYF
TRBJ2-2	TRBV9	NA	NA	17	TGTGCCAGCAGCGTGGGGTCGGCGGGTAAAGGGTCCGGGGAGCTGTTTTTT	CASSVGSAGKGSGELFF